The next 19 T cell receptor beta chains were all read from a single sample in a study of blood T cell repertoires in COVID-19. Only in-frame clones appear in the TCRdb table, and some are missing; sequencing was by immunoSEQ multiplex PCR. Here the sample spans approximately 89,000 clones, more than 75% being singletons. Sequencing input: peripheral blood. The receptors were gathered from a woman between 65 and 79 years old with acute or convalescent COVID-19.

The chain recombines TRBV19 with TRBJ1-2; D may be TRBD1 (5 bases). Looked up from germline, CDR1 is LNHDA and CDR2 is SQIVND (reference sequence). The CDR3 has 13 residues. V lost 6 bases to trimming and J lost 7 bases, with 15 bases between them. The CDR3 DNA sequence: TGTGCCAGTAGCATTCAGGGTGAGCCTGGCTACACCTTC. It specifies CASSIQGEPGYTF.

This chain links TRBV13 with TRBJ1-2, with 10 bases identical to TRBD1. This CDR3 comprises 17 residues. The germline gives CDR1 PRHDT, CDR2 FYEKMQ (reference sequence). After removal of 5 bases from V and 5 bases from J, the junction contained 14 bases not matched to a gene. CDR3 in amino acids: CASSLILRDRGQYGYTF. CDR3 bases: TGTGCCAGCAGCCTGATACTACGGGACAGGGGTCAATATGGCTACACCTTC.

The rearrangement joins TRBV29-1 to TRBJ2-1; 9 nucleotides line up with TRBD2. In germline, CDR1 is SQVTM, CDR2 ANQGSEA. The CDR3 sequence is 16 residues long. J lost 6 bases, V lost 7 bases, and 16 bases had no gene match. DNA of the CDR3: TGCAGCGCCGAAGATTGGCGGGGCGGGGGGGGCAATGAGCAGTTCTTC. Protein product: CSAEDWRGGGGNEQFF.

The chain carries TRBV10-2 and TRBJ1-2; no clear D gene. V lost 8 bases, J lost 8 bases, and 12 bases lay in between. Germline V gives CDR1 WSHSY, CDR2 SAAADI. The CDR3 spans 11 residues. The CDR3 loop is CASHGDRGYTF. In DNA form, the CDR3 reads TGCGCCAGCCATGGAGACCGGGGCTACACCTTC.

V and J are TRBV10-2 and TRBJ1-3; D is ambiguous. Germline V gives CDR1 WSHSY, CDR2 SAAADI. Trimming took 8 bases from V and 0 from J, leaving 8 bases between them. The CDR3 covers 13 residues. The chain's CDR3 is CASEQSSGNTIYF. DNA of the CDR3: TGCGCCAGCGAACAGAGCTCTGGAAACACCATATATTTT.

This clone appeared once. As DNA, the CDR3 is TGTGCCAGCTCACCACGGGACAGGGCGGGCAATGAGCAGTTCTTC. This codes for CASSPRDRAGNEQFF. The chain recombines TRBV18 with TRBJ2-1, with 9 bases that match TRBD1. The CDR3 runs to 15 residues. Germline trimming cut 1 base from V and 6 bases from J; bases unmatched to any gene: 4. The germline V gene encodes CDR1 KGHSH and CDR2 LQKENI.

The chain has TRBV5-8 and TRBJ1-1, with 8 bases aligning to TRBD1. The germline CDR1 and CDR2 sequences are SGHTS and YDEGEE. V dropped 4 bases and J dropped 0; count of bases not matched to a gene: 5. This CDR3 spans 15 amino acids. CDR3 DNA: TGTGCCAGCAGCCATGACAGGGGCGTGAACACTGAAGCTTTCTTT. Translated: CASSHDRGVNTEAFF.

This rearrangement joins TRBV27 to TRBJ2-1, with 14 bases identical to TRBD2. Germline lookup yields CDR1 MNHEY and CDR2 SMNVEV (reference sequence). V shed 5 bases and J 6 bases; nucleotides not matched to a gene: 3. The CDR3 length is 15 residues. For the CDR3, the DNA is TGTGCCAGCAGTCCGACTAGCGGGAGGGCCAATGAGCAGTTCTTC. Its translation is CASSPTSGRANEQFF.

The chain combines TRBV7-2 with TRBJ1-6; D may be TRBD1 (5 bases). Germline CDR1 is SGHTA and CDR2 is FQGNSA. The CDR3 extends over 15 amino acids. V shed 0 bases and J shed 8 bases, with 11 bases lying between them. The CDR3 sequence: CASSLAWTSYSPLHF. For the CDR3, the DNA is TGTGCCAGCAGCTTAGCGTGGACATCGTATTCACCCCTCCACTTT. The full variable domain, its missing parts supplied by reference TRBV7-2 and TRBJ1-6, is GAGVSQSPSNKVTEKGKDVELRCDPISGHTALYWYRQSLGQGLEFLIYFQGNSAPDKSGLPSDRFSAERTGGSVSTLTIQRTQQEDSAVYLCASSLAWTSYSPLHFGNGTRLTVT.

This clone was seen just once. The J gene is TRBJ2-7, the V gene TRBV6-1; 7 positions agree with TRBD1. Germline V gene lookup returns CDR1 MNHNS and CDR2 SASEGT. V was clipped by 2 bases and J by 0 bases; unmatched bases: 13. This CDR3 comprises 18 residues. The CDR3 sequence: CASSEFLVWAGGSYEQYV. Here the CDR3 DNA reads TGTGCCAGCAGTGAATTCCTTGTGTGGGCAGGGGGCTCCTACGAGCAGTACGTC.

This clone was seen once. The V call is TRBV6-4, the J call TRBJ2-6, with 12 bases identical to TRBD2. Per germline, CDR1 MRHNA and CDR2 SNTAGT. J gave up 0 bases and V 6 bases, and 3 bases lay outside the gene matches. The CDR3 loop spans 17 amino acids. Written as DNA, the CDR3 is TGTGCCAGCAGCGCGACTAGCGGGAGCTCTGGGGCCAACGTCCTGACTTTC. Protein product: CASSATSGSSGANVLTF.

A word on this clone: The sample contains more than one DNA sequence encoding this CDR3. The V gene is TRBV6-1, the J gene TRBJ2-7, with D tentatively TRBD1 (6 bases). With 3 bases removed from V and 4 bases from J, the gap between germline ends came to 7 bases. The germline V gene has CDR1 MNHNS and CDR2 SASEGT. The CDR3 is made up of 12 amino acids. CDR3 sequence: CASSDTGYEQYV. The DNA for the CDR3 is TGTGCCAGCAGTGACACAGGGTACGAGCAGTACGTC.

The rearrangement joins TRBV28 to TRBJ2-2, with D uncertain. Germline values: CDR1 MDHEN, CDR2 SYDVKM. The CDR3 spans 15 residues. Trimming took off 0 bases at V and 7 bases at J, with 12 bases between the two ends. In nucleotides, the CDR3 is TGTGCCAGCAGTTTATGGAGCGCGGCCGGCGGGGAGCTGTTTTTT. Encoded protein: CASSLWSAAGGELFF.

V is TRBV6-4 and J is TRBJ1-1, with TRBD1 as a possible D gene (6 bases). This CDR3 contains 11 residues. Trimming took 5 bases from V and 9 from J, leaving 10 bases between them. CDR1 is MRHNA and CDR2 is SNTAGT in the germline V gene. The chain's CDR3 is CASSRDTKAFF. DNA of the CDR3: TGTGCCAGCAGTAGGGACACAAAAGCTTTCTTT.

This chain joins TRBV2 and TRBJ1-2; D remains ambiguous. Trimming left V 3 bases short and J 3 bases short, with 14 bases between. Germline V lookup: CDR1 SNHLY, CDR2 FYNNEI. This CDR3 comprises 15 residues. CDR3 bases: TGTGCCAGCAGTGAGTTTGTCGTCCCCTACTATGGCTACACCTTC. Amino acids: CASSEFVVPYYGYTF.

The chain combines TRBV30 with TRBJ2-7, with 15 nucleotides matching TRBD2. The V segment lost 3 bases and the J segment 5 bases; nucleotides outside the gene matches: 5. The CDR3 totals 15 residues. Germline loops: CDR1 GTSNPN, CDR2 SVGIG (reference sequence). CDR3 sequence (DNA): TGTGCCTGGAGCCAAGGACTAGCGGGAGGGCACGAGCAGTACGTC. Translation gives CAWSQGLAGGHEQYV.

The J gene is TRBJ1-5, the V gene TRBV30; weak D call: TRBD1 (6 bases). Trimming shortened V by 0 bases and J by 0 bases, and 9 bases separated the two germline ends. Germline CDR1 reads GTSNPN; CDR2 reads SVGIG (reference sequence). The CDR3 extends over 15 amino acids. CDR3 coding DNA: TGTGCCTGGAGTGTAGGGGGTAGTAGCAATCAGCCCCAGCATTTT. Protein product: CAWSVGGSSNQPQHF.

The CDR3 coding sequence is TGTGCCTGGAGTGTTGGACACTCTAGGGATGAGCAGTTCTTC. Translated, it gives CAWSVGHSRDEQFF. The rearrangement joins TRBV30 to TRBJ2-1, with D tentatively TRBD1 (5 bases). Germline V gene data show CDR1 as GTSNPN and CDR2 as SVGIG (reference sequence). The V and J ends lost 0 bases and 8 bases respectively, with 14 bases between them. The CDR3 consists of 14 residues.

The chain recombines TRBV3-1 (or the pseudogene TRBV3-2) with TRBJ1-1, with a weak D call TRBD1 (6 bases). Trimming removed 4 bases at V and 4 bases at J, with 13 bases between. Germline CDR1 reads LGHDT; CDR2 reads YNNKEL (reference sequence). This CDR3 spans 14 amino acids. CDR3 in DNA: TGTGCCAGCAGCCTAACAGGGTTGGCCACTGAAGCTTTCTTT. This sequence encodes CASSLTGLATEAFF.